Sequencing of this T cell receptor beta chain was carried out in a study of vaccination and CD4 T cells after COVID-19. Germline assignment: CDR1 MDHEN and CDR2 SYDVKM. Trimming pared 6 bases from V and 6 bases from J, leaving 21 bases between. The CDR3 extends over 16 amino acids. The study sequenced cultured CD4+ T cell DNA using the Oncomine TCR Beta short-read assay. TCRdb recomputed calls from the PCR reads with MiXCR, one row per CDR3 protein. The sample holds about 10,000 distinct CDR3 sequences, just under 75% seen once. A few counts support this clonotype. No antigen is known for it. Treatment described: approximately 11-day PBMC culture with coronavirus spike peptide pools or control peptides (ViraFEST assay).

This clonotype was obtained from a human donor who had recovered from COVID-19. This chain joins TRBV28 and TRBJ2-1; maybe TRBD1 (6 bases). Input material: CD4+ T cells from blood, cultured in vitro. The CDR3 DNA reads TGTGCCAGCAGCCCCACCCTGGGACACCAGGGCAATGAGCAGTTCTTC. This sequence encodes CASSPTLGHQGNEQFF.